This T cell receptor (beta chain) was profiled in a study of T cell clonality in common variable immunodeficiency. Regarding the study as a whole: Fewer deletions and N-nucleotide insertions were reportedly seen in common variable immunodeficiency TCR beta sequences. Links between repertoire features and CVID complications were heterogeneity-limited. CVID subjects shared fewer TCRbeta clones than healthy controls did.

Most patients and controls had Caucasian heritage. In its sample, this clone was seen many times. Its matching antigen is unknown. The CDR3 is cut off 3 residues early in the read; its end comes from the germline J gene. Sequenced by immunoSEQ multiplex PCR; TCRdb stores in-frame clones only, minus some. The specimen has tens of thousands of clones, none found just once. The CDR3 loop spans 14 amino acids. V was cut by 2 bases and J by 5 bases, with 12 bases left in between. Germline V gene data show CDR1 as SNHLY and CDR2 as FYNNEI. The chain links TRBV2 to TRBJ1-2, with D possibly matching TRBD1 (6 bases). The clonotype was recovered from a person aged 18 to 70 in good health. Input material: peripheral blood mononuclear cells. CDR3 DNA, as far as it was read: TGTGCCAGCAGTGAAACTGCACAGGGATATGGC. It specifies CASSETAQGYG. The complete CDR3 reads CASSETAQGYGYTF.